This paragraph reports one T cell receptor (beta chain). Its antigen is currently unknown. Other DNA sequences in the sample encode the same CDR3. This sample stems from a study of cytomegalovirus exposure and HLA in healthy donors. Study-level results: Most TCR sequences showed up rarely, but some public TCRs showed up in many donors.

PCR employed 60 Vbeta and 13 Jbeta primers. Sequencing was performed with immunoSEQ multiplex PCR; in TCRdb, only in-frame clones are kept and a portion is missing. The sample lists roughly 120,000 clones, over 60% occurring once. CDR1 is GTSNPN and CDR2 is SVGIG in the germline V gene (reference sequence). The CDR3 sequence is 14 residues long. The J segment lost 0 bases and the V segment lost 3 bases, leaving 0 bases of the junction unmatched. The rearrangement links TRBV30 to TRBJ2-2; 8 bases match TRBD1. The specimen was PBMCs. This sequence was found in a man younger than 35 in good health and CMV-seronegative. CDR3 residues: CAWRTGANTGELFF. The CDR3 DNA sequence: TGTGCCTGGAGGACAGGGGCGAACACCGGGGAGCTGTTTTTT.